These T cell receptor beta chains were read from a single sample in a study of cytomegalovirus exposure and HLA in healthy donors. Sequenced by immunoSEQ multiplex PCR; TCRdb stores in-frame clones only, minus some. The sample includes 180,000 or so clones, roughly nine tenths of them seen just once. Sequences were obtained from PBMCs. The receptors were sampled from a man aged 18 to 30 in good health and CMV-seropositive. Both conserved end residues are part of each CDR3. The order of the fields is CDR3 length, J gene, clone size, V gene, D gene, CDR3 protein, CDR3 DNA. A D gene is named only where the DNA matches it firmly. Only some rows state a clone size, as once, few, many or a class for expanded clones.

14	TRBJ1-1	NA	TRBV5-1	TRBD1	CASSQLTGDTEAFF	TGCGCCAGCAGCCAACTTACAGGGGACACTGAAGCTTTCTTT
14	TRBJ2-7	NA	TRBV6-5	TRBD1	CASRTGQGMNEQYF	TGTGCCAGCAGGACGGGACAGGGGATGAACGAGCAGTACTTC
14	TRBJ2-5	NA	TRBV4-2	NA	CASSQEPTQETQYF	TGTGCCAGCAGCCAAGAACCAACTCAAGAGACCCAGTACTTC
13	TRBJ2-7	NA	TRBV7-2	TRBD2	CATGTSGNYEQYF	TGTGCCACCGGGACTAGCGGGAACTACGAGCAGTACTTC
15	TRBJ2-6	NA	TRBV13	NA	CASSLRHTGANVLTF	TGTGCCAGCAGCTTACGACATACTGGGGCCAACGTCCTGACTTTC
12	TRBJ1-1	NA	TRBV27	NA	CASSSSGTEAFF	TGTGCCAGCAGTTCCAGCGGCACTGAAGCTTTCTTT
15	TRBJ1-4	NA	TRBV28	TRBD1	CASSFSSTGRGKLFF	TGTGCCAGCAGTTTCTCATCGACAGGGCGCGGAAAACTGTTTTTT
14	TRBJ2-3	once	TRBV25-1	NA	CASSEYPSGDTQYF	TGTGCCAGCAGTGAATACCCCAGCGGGGATACGCAGTATTTT
15	TRBJ2-1	NA	TRBV5-4	NA	CASRQGGDYGDKQFF	TGTGCCAGCAGGCAAGGCGGGGACTACGGGGACAAACAGTTCTTC
13	TRBJ1-2	NA	TRBV7-9	NA	CASSLAELDGYTF	TGTGCCAGCAGCTTAGCAGAACTCGATGGCTACACCTTC
14	TRBJ1-2	NA	TRBV5-1	NA	CASSSGGVGDGYTF	TGCGCCAGCAGCTCCGGGGGGGTTGGTGATGGCTACACCTTC
13	TRBJ1-6	once	TRBV4-1	NA	CASSQEGASPLHF	TGCGCCAGCAGCCAAGAAGGGGCCTCACCCCTCCACTTT
12	TRBJ1-2	NA	TRBV9	NA	CASSNFPHGYTF	TGTGCCAGCAGCAACTTCCCCCATGGCTACACCTTC
16	TRBJ1-4	once	TRBV6-6	NA	CASSGQGAGWDEKLFF	TGTGCCAGCAGCGGACAAGGGGCGGGATGGGATGAAAAACTGTTTTTT
14	TRBJ2-7	NA	TRBV11-3	TRBD1	CASSSQGALGEQYF	TGTGCCAGCAGCTCACAGGGGGCACTGGGGGAGCAGTACTTC
12	TRBJ1-2	NA	TRBV29-1	NA	CSVLPRNYGYTF	TGCAGCGTTCTCCCCCGGAACTATGGCTACACCTTC
13	TRBJ1-1	NA	TRBV15	NA	CATSSYSGQEAFF	TGTGCCACCAGCTCTTACTCTGGACAGGAAGCTTTCTTT
14	TRBJ2-5	NA	TRBV5-4	NA	CASLKWADKETQYF	TGTGCCAGCCTAAAATGGGCAGACAAAGAGACCCAGTACTTC
12	TRBJ2-7	NA	TRBV19	NA	CASTGRLGEQYF	TGTGCCAGTACTGGGAGACTGGGAGAGCAGTACTTC
17	TRBJ1-5	NA	TRBV27	NA	CASSIGTPPPGDQPQHF	TGTGCCAGCAGTATCGGGACTCCCCCGCCGGGTGATCAGCCCCAGCATTTT
15	TRBJ1-6	NA	TRBV6-1	TRBD1	CASSQRGQGNSPLHF	TGTGCCAGCAGCCAAAGGGGACAGGGGAATTCACCCCTCCACTTT
14	TRBJ2-7	NA	TRBV19	TRBD2	CASSDGTSREEQYF	TGTGCCAGTAGTGACGGGACTAGCCGGGAAGAGCAGTACTTC
15	TRBJ2-2	NA	TRBV9	NA	CASSIRTANTGELFF	TGTGCCAGCAGCATCCGGACAGCGAACACCGGGGAGCTGTTTTTT
16	TRBJ1-5	NA	TRBV5-1	TRBD1	CASSPTGYLGNQPQHF	TGCGCCAGCAGCCCGACAGGGTACTTGGGCAATCAGCCCCAGCATTTT
15	TRBJ1-1	NA	TRBV5-1	NA	CASSSATDGNTEAFF	TGCGCCAGCAGCTCCGCGACAGATGGGAACACTGAAGCTTTCTTT
12	TRBJ2-1	NA	TRBV15	NA	CATSHGYNEQFF	TGTGCCACCAGCCACGGGTACAATGAGCAGTTCTTC
14	TRBJ1-1	NA	TRBV5-1	NA	CASSVSGENTEAFF	TGCGCCAGCAGCGTATCCGGGGAGAACACTGAAGCTTTCTTT
16	TRBJ1-3	NA	TRBV5-6	NA	CASSPYSSGAGNTIYF	TGTGCCAGCAGCCCCTACTCGAGTGGTGCTGGAAACACCATATATTTT
13	TRBJ2-7	NA	TRBV25-1	NA	CASSGESSYEQYF	TGTGCCAGCTCCGGGGAATCCTCCTACGAGCAGTACTTC
15	TRBJ2-7	NA	TRBV5-4	TRBD2	CASSLYSVAGKEQYF	TGTGCCAGCAGCTTGTATTCGGTAGCGGGGAAAGAGCAGTACTTC
15	TRBJ2-1	once	TRBV10-3	NA	CAISEFVGYYNEQFF	TGTGCCATCAGTGAGTTCGTCGGTTACTACAATGAGCAGTTCTTC
13	TRBJ2-7	NA	TRBV2	NA	CASSYREQYEQYF	TGTGCCAGCAGTTACCGGGAGCAGTACGAGCAGTACTTC
17	TRBJ1-5	NA	TRBV28	NA	CASSSPTGMYSNQPQHF	TGTGCCAGCAGTTCACCAACGGGGATGTATAGCAATCAGCCCCAGCATTTT
13	TRBJ1-2	NA	TRBV6-5	TRBD1	CASSSRQGHGYTF	TGTGCCAGCAGTTCTCGACAGGGGCATGGCTACACCTTC
14	TRBJ2-2	NA	TRBV7-2	TRBD1	CASSLGQGAGELFF	TGTGCCAGCAGCTTGGGACAGGGGGCGGGGGAGCTGTTTTTT
15	TRBJ1-2	NA	TRBV7-9	NA	CASSSIIRGNYGYTF	TGTGCCAGCAGCTCGATTATCAGGGGTAACTATGGCTACACCTTC
17	TRBJ2-1	NA	TRBV7-8	TRBD2	CASSSEPGLAGGNEQFF	TGTGCCAGCAGCTCGGAACCGGGACTAGCGGGGGGGAATGAGCAGTTCTTC
15	TRBJ2-7	few	TRBV21-1	NA	CASSREGEGQDEQYF	TGTGCCAGCAGCAGAGAAGGGGAAGGACAAGACGAGCAGTACTTC
12	TRBJ1-2	NA	TRBV28	NA	CASSLFRGGYTF	TGTGCCAGCAGTTTATTCAGGGGCGGCTACACCTTC
14	TRBJ1-2	NA	TRBV29-1	NA	CSVELPGINYGYTF	TGCAGCGTTGAATTACCAGGGATTAACTATGGCTACACCTTC
16	TRBJ2-2	NA	TRBV9	NA	CASSVDRGGPGGELFF	TGTGCCAGCAGCGTAGATAGGGGGGGGCCCGGCGGGGAGCTGTTTTTT
15	TRBJ2-7	NA	TRBV11-2	TRBD1	CASSYLQGATYEQYF	TGTGCCAGCAGCTACCTCCAGGGGGCCACCTACGAGCAGTACTTC
12	TRBJ2-1	NA	TRBV18	NA	CASSLGADEQFF	TGTGCCAGCTCCCTGGGAGCCGATGAGCAGTTCTTC
14	TRBJ2-3	NA	TRBV27	TRBD1	CASRHPGGPDTQYF	TGTGCCAGCAGGCATCCAGGGGGCCCGGATACGCAGTATTTT
14	TRBJ1-1	NA	TRBV15	TRBD1	CATSSYRGSTEAFF	TGTGCCACCAGCAGTTACAGGGGTAGTACTGAAGCTTTCTTT
13	TRBJ1-2	NA	TRBV6-5	NA	CAIRSWGDYGYTF	TGTGCCATACGCTCATGGGGGGACTATGGCTACACCTTC
14	TRBJ1-6	NA	TRBV7-9	NA	CASSLGGDGSPLHF	TGTGCCAGCAGCTTAGGGGGGGATGGTTCACCCCTCCACTTT
16	TRBJ1-5	NA	TRBV27	NA	CASRALGGIGNQPQHF	TGTGCCAGCAGGGCCCTTGGAGGGATAGGCAATCAGCCCCAGCATTTT
16	TRBJ1-2	NA	TRBV5-1	NA	CASSLGQGGNPHGYTF	TGCGCCAGCAGCTTGGGGCAGGGAGGAAACCCACATGGCTACACCTTC
12	TRBJ2-7	NA	TRBV5-5	NA	CASSRDTYEQYF	TGTGCCAGCAGCCGGGACACCTACGAGCAGTACTTC
13	TRBJ2-1	NA	TRBV27	NA	CASSLGLNNEQFF	TGTGCCAGCAGCCTTGGACTGAACAATGAGCAGTTCTTC
16	TRBJ1-2	NA	TRBV7-9	NA	CASSAVGGGSNYGYTF	TGTGCCAGCAGCGCCGTGGGGGGGGGTAGTAACTATGGCTACACCTTC
17	TRBJ2-1	NA	TRBV5-4	TRBD2	CASSLLLAGGSYNEQFF	TGTGCCAGCAGCTTGTTACTGGCGGGGGGCTCATACAATGAGCAGTTCTTC
15	TRBJ2-7	NA	TRBV19	NA	CASSAAPREAYEQYF	TGTGCCAGTAGTGCCGCCCCGAGGGAGGCCTACGAGCAGTACTTC
18	TRBJ2-2	once	TRBV2	TRBD2	CASSVGTSGGANTGELFF	TGTGCCAGCAGCGTCGGGACTAGCGGGGGGGCGAACACCGGGGAGCTGTTTTTT
13	TRBJ2-2	NA	TRBV6-1	NA	CASSLRGTGELFF	TGTGCCAGCAGTCTGCGGGGTACCGGGGAGCTGTTTTTT
15	TRBJ2-5	NA	TRBV30	TRBD2	CAWSSLAGEEETQYF	TGTGCCTGGAGTTCCCTAGCGGGGGAGGAAGAGACCCAGTACTTC
15	TRBJ2-7	NA	TRBV4-3	TRBD1	CASSPDRGAAYEQYF	TGCGCCAGCAGCCCGGACAGGGGAGCAGCCTACGAGCAGTACTTC
15	TRBJ2-5	NA	TRBV28	NA	CASSLGGAAGGTQYF	TGTGCCAGCAGTTTAGGAGGGGCCGCCGGGGGGACCCAGTACTTC